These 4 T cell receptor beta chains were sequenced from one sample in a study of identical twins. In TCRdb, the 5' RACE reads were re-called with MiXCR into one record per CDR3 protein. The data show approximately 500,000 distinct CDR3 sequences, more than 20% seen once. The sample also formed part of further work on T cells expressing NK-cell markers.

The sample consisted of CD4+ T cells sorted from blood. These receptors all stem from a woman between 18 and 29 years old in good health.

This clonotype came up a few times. The CDR3 DNA sequence: TGTGCCACTTCGCTCCAAGATACGCAGTATTTT. Translating gives CATSLQDTQYF. V gene TRBV12-3 or TRBV12-4 combines with J gene TRBJ2-3; D not resolved. Trimming pared 10 bases from V and 5 bases from J, leaving 10 bases between. This CDR3 contains 11 residues.

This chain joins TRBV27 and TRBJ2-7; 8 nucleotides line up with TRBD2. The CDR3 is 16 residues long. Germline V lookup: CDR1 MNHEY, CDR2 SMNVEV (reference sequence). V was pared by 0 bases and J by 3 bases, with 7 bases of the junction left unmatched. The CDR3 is CASSLSIREGLYEQYF. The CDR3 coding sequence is TGTGCCAGCAGTTTATCGATCCGGGAGGGCCTCTACGAGCAGTACTTC.

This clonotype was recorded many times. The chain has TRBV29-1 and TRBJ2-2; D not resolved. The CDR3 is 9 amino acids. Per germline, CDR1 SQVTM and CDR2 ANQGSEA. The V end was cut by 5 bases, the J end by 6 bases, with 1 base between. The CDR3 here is CSVSGELFF. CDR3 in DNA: TGCAGCGTTTCCGGGGAGCTGTTTTTT.

This CDR3 is CASSLSFGSTEAFF. CDR3 nucleotides: TGTGCCAGCAGCCTCTCCTTTGGGAGCACTGAAGCTTTCTTT. The V and J genes are TRBV11-2 and TRBJ1-1; D call uncertain. Germline V gene lookup returns CDR1 SGHAT and CDR2 FQNNGV. This CDR3 contains 14 residues. Trimming removed 5 bases at V and 4 bases at J, with 14 bases between.